The rows below give T cell receptor beta chains drawn from one sample of a study of blood T cell repertoires in COVID-19. Using immunoSEQ multiplex PCR, the repertoire was profiled, and TCRdb retains in-frame clones only, with some absent. The sample contains roughly 430,000 clones, 70% to 90% of which appear only once. Sequenced: PBMCs or T cells enriched from blood (not recorded which). These receptors were obtained from a woman aged 18-30 years who had been exposed to COVID-19. CDR3s include the opening cysteine and the closing phenylalanine or tryptophan. The D gene is left open where the match is weak. Size is omitted from some rows. Given values are once, few, many or a class for expanded clones.

cdr3_length clone_size j_call d_call v_call cdr3_nt cdr3_aa
15 - TRBJ2-3 - TRBV11-2 TGTGCCAGCAGCTTACGCGCGGGTACAACAGATACGCAGTATTTT CASSLRAGTTDTQYF
14 once TRBJ1-1 - TRBV5-8 TGTGCCAGCAGCTGGCGCAGGGCGAACACTGAAGCTTTCTTT CASSWRRANTEAFF
13 - TRBJ1-1 TRBD1 TRBV6-5 TGTGCCAGCAGTCGGACAGGGCTTACTGAAGCTTTCTTT CASSRTGLTEAFF
13 - TRBJ1-5 - TRBV30 TGTGCCTGGAGTTCGGCCCTCGGGCAGCCCCAGCATTTT CAWSSALGQPQHF
15 - TRBJ1-1 TRBD1 TRBV5-1 TGCGCCAGCAGCTTGGCCAGGGGGCTGAACACTGAAGCTTTCTTT CASSLARGLNTEAFF
16 - TRBJ2-5 - TRBV12-5 TGTGCTAGTGGCCCCGGGTCCGGGTCTTACCAAGAGACCCAGTACTTC CASGPGSGSYQETQYF
13 - TRBJ2-7 - TRBV7-2 TGTGCCAGCAGCTTAGGGCCCTCCTACGAGCAGTACTTC CASSLGPSYEQYF
17 - TRBJ1-2 TRBD1 TRBV5-4 TGTGCCAGCAGCTTGTCTGGACAGGGGATAGCTAACTATGGCTACACCTTC CASSLSGQGIANYGYTF
14 - TRBJ2-7 TRBD1 TRBV9 TGTGCCAGCAGTGGGACAGGGAGCTCCTACGAGCAGTACTTC CASSGTGSSYEQYF
16 - TRBJ1-5 TRBD1 TRBV19 TGTGCCAGTAGTATAGAACCGGGACAGGGTAGTTCTCCCCAGCATTTT CASSIEPGQGSSPQHF